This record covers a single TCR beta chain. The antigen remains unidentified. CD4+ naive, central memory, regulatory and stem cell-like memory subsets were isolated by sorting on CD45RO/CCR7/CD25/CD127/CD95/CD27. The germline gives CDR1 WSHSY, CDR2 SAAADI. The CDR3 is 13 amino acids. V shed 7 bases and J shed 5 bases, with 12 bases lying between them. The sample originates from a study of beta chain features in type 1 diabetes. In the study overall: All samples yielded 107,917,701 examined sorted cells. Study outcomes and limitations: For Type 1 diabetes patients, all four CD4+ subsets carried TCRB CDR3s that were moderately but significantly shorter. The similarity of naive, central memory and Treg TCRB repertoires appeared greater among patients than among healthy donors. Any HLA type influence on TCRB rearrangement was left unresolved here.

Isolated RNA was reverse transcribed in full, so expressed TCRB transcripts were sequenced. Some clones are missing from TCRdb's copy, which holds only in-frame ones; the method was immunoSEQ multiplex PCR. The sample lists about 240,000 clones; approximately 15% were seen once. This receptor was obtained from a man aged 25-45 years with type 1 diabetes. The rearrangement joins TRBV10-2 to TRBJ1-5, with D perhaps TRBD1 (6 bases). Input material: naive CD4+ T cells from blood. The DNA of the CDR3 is TGCGCCAGCATAGGACAGCTTGATCAGCCCCAGCATTTT. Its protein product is CASIGQLDQPQHF.